This T cell receptor beta chain stems from a study of T cell responses to AZD1222 COVID-19 vaccine (dated by TCRdb to the early 2020s). The study in broad terms: A total of 233 trial participants underwent TCR sequencing, of whom about 200 had received two doses of AZD1222 and 26 had received two doses of the MenACWY control vaccine. Trial participants were enrolled into age subgroups of 18-55, 56-69 and 70-plus years, which contained 148, 28 and 57 TCR-sequenced participants, respectively.

This sample's time point label indicates: about 28 days (+/-7) after the second vaccine dose. AZD1222 recipients whose second dose came at about 4 weeks and those whose second dose came at about 12 weeks were combined into one group, since spike-specific TCR depth and breadth did not differ between the two schedules. Vaccinee samples were obtained from the UK trials COV001 and COV002, which included a single-blind randomized controlled phase 2/3 trial of AZD1222 (ChAdOx1 nCoV-19) in healthy adults. For TCRbeta chain sequencing, PBMC samples were collected from trial participants at day 0 and at day 28 after the second dose. The CDR3 regions of human TCRbeta chains were subjected to immunosequencing. In the paper's pipeline: Repertoire TCRs were matched against a reference library of SARS-CoV-2-specific TCRs generated with the MIRA antigen-specificity platform. Breadth was defined as the fraction of unique TCRs that were SARS-CoV-2-associated. Depth was defined as the fraction of total T cells that were SARS-CoV-2-associated. Using the MIRA data, each spike-specific TCR was mapped to the spike region that the TCR reacts to and placed in a CD4 or CD8 class. Log10-transformed breadth and depth values were compared by one-way ANOVA with Sidak's multiple comparisons tests. Drawn from immuneACCESS, this table holds only the in-frame rearrangements with V and J called that TCRdb kept. Clones are partly lost; checked studies trace under half to an unresolved V gene and leave the rest unexplained. V and J calls and clone size are those listed in that table; D and trimming were worked out from the DNA. For this sample there are 180,000 or so clones; roughly 92% appear just once. Together, the top ten hold over 1.5% of the sample.

The study at large found these results: In the small 56-69-year group, the increase in depth fell short of significance, most likely because of low power. Reportedly, almost half of the unique spike-specific TCRs recognized epitopes lying outside the regions that are mutated in the B.1.351 and B.1.1.7 variants. Most participants were white British and females outnumbered males, and the authors suggested that clonal diversity may have been underestimated. The whole spike protein was spanned by vaccine-associated CD4 TCRs, and dominant responses were seen in regions 160-218 and 743-854. A significant rise in spike-specific TCR breadth and depth was observed after two AZD1222 doses relative to day 0 and relative to MenACWY recipients. Because no day 14 peak-response samples were available, repertoires were characterized only after the peak T cell response. Conclusions about previously exposed vaccinees were limited because only a handful of AZD1222 recipients were SARS-CoV-2 seropositive at baseline.

The CDR3 measures 17 amino acids from cysteine to phenylalanine. This entry keeps only the CDR3 DNA: 51 bases, framed from base 1. In the germline V gene, CDR1 corresponds to LGHNA and CDR2 to YSLEER. V is cut by 0 bases and J by 0 bases, and the space between the germline ends is 9 bases. To note about this clone: The antigen it recognizes is unknown. The record has no base qualities; no much larger clone is one base away.

Sequences were derived from peripheral blood, sampled 28 days after the second AZD1222 dose. The receptor chain draws on TRBV4-3 and TRBJ2-6, with an unclear D gene assignment. This receptor was identified in an adult who received the AZD1222 COVID-19 vaccine. This receptor has the CDR3 CASSQDYGSSGANVLTF. In nucleotide form, the sequence is TGCGCCAGCAGCCAAGACTACGGTTCCTCTGGGGCCAACGTCCTGACTTTC.